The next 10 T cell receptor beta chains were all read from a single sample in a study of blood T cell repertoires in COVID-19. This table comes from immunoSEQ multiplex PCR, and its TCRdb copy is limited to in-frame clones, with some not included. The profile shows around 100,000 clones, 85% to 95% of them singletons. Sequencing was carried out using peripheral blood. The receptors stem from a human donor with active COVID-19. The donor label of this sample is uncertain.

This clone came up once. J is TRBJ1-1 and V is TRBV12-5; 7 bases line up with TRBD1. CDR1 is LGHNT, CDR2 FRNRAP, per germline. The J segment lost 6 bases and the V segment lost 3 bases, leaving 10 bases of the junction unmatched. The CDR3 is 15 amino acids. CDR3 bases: TGTGCTAGTGGTTTTGGAAGAGACAGGGTGGCTGAAGCTTTCTTT. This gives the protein CASGFGRDRVAEAFF.

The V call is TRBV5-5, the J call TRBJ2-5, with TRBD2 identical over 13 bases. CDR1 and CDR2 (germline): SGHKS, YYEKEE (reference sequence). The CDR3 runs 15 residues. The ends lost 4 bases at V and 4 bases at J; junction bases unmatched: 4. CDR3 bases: TGTGCCAGCAGCCAACTAGCGGGGGGGCCAGAGACCCAGTACTTC. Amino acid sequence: CASSQLAGGPETQYF.

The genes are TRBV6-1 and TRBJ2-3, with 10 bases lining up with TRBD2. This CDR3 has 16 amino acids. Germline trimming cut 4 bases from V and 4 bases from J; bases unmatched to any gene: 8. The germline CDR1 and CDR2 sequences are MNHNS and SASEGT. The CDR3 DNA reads TGTGCCAGCAGTGTCACTAGCGGGGAGGGGGCAGATACGCAGTATTTT. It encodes CASSVTSGEGADTQYF.

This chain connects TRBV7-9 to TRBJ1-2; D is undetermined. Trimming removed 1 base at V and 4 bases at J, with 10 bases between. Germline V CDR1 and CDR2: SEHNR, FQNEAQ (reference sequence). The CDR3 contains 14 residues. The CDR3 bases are TGTGCCAGCAGCTTAGTGCCAGGCTCCTATGGCTACACCTTC. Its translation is CASSLVPGSYGYTF. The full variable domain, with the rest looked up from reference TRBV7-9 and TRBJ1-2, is DTGVSQNPRHKITKRGQNVTFRCDPISEHNRLYWYRQTLGQGPEFLTYFQNEAQLEKSRLLSDRFSAERPKGSFSTLEIQRTEQGDSAMYLCASSLVPGSYGYTFGSGTRLTVV.

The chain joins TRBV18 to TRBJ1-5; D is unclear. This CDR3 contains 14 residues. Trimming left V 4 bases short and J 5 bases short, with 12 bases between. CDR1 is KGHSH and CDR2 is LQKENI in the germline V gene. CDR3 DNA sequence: TGTGCCAGCTCACTGGCGGGGTCGGATCAGCCCCAGCATTTT. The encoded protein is CASSLAGSDQPQHF. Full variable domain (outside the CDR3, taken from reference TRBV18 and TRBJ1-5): NAGVMQNPRHLVRRRGQEARLRCSPMKGHSHVYWYRQLPEEGLKFMVYLQKENIIDESGMPKERFSAEFPKEGPSILRIQQVVRGDSAAYFCASSLAGSDQPQHFGDGTRLSIL.

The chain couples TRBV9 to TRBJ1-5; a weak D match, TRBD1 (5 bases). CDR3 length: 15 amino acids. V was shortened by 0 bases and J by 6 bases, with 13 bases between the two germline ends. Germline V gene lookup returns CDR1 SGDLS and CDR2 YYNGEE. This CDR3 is CASSVGPGQRQPQHF. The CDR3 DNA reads TGTGCCAGCAGCGTAGGCCCAGGGCAACGTCAGCCCCAGCATTTT.

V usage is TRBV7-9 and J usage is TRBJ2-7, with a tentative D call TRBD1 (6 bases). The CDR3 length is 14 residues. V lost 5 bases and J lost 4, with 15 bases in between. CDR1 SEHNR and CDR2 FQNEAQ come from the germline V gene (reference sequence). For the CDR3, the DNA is TGTGCCAGCAGCGCCGGGACATCCGTTTACGAGCAGTACTTC. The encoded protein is CASSAGTSVYEQYF.

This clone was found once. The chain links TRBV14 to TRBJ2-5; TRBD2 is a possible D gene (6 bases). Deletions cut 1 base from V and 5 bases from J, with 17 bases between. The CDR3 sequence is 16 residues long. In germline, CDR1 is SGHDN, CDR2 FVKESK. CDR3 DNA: TGTGCCAGCAGCCAAGTTTGGGCGGGGTCGGGGGAGACCCAGTACTTC. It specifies CASSQVWAGSGETQYF.

The CDR3: CASSERTGVAYGYTF. DNA of the CDR3: TGCGCCAGCAGTGAACGGACAGGGGTTGCCTATGGCTACACCTTC. The chain is built from TRBV10-1 and TRBJ1-2; 9 bases align to TRBD1. This CDR3 comprises 15 residues. Germline CDR1 and CDR2: WNHNN and SYGVQD (reference sequence). Losses at the gene ends were 3 bases for V and 4 bases for J; bases not matched to a gene: 6.

The CDR3 spells CSVEIKGAGWEQYF. For the CDR3, the DNA is TGCAGCGTTGAGATCAAGGGGGCAGGGTGGGAGCAGTACTTC. The chain has TRBV29-1 and TRBJ2-7, with 7 bases that match TRBD1. CDR1 is SQVTM and CDR2 is ANQGSEA in the germline V gene. The CDR3 spans 14 residues. The trim removed 3 bases at V and 7 bases at J, leaving 12 bases unmatched.